The source of this T cell receptor (beta chain) is a study of beta chain features in type 1 diabetes. On the study more broadly: Sorted cells, some 98,000,000 in number, were examined across all samples. Study-level findings and limits: The study notes PCR might favor shorter templates equally in patients and controls.

Trimming cost V 0 bases and J 2 bases, with 9 bases left between them. The CDR3 length is 15 residues. The germline V gene encodes CDR1 LGHNA and CDR2 YNFKEQ. This clone has just a few counts. Its antigen remains unidentified. Reverse transcription of all isolated RNA meant that expressed TCRB transcripts were sequenced. Repertoires were generated with immunoSEQ multiplex PCR, while TCRdb's copy carries only in-frame clones and drops some. The data hold about 410,000 clones, with roughly 14% observed a single time. The receptor comes from a man between 25 and 39 years old in good health. The chain joins TRBV4-2 to TRBJ2-3, with D maybe TRBD2 (5 bases). The sample was naive CD4+ T cells from blood. CDR3 DNA sequence: TGTGCCAGCAGCCAAGAGAGCGGTACCACAGATACGCAGTATTTT. Residues: CASSQESGTTDTQYF.